The rows below give T cell receptor beta chains drawn from one sample of a study of blood T cell repertoires in COVID-19. Using immunoSEQ multiplex PCR, the repertoire was profiled, and TCRdb retains in-frame clones only, with some absent. The top ten clones hold roughly 10% of a sample with 95,000 to 150,000 clones, about 83% of them seen once. Sequencing input: peripheral blood. Receptors originate from a man aged 55 to 69 with acute or convalescent COVID-19. CDR3s leave out the opening cysteine and the closing phenylalanine or tryptophan. The order of the fields is J gene, V gene, CDR3 protein.

TRBJ1-1	TRBV3-1/TRBV3-2	ASKRQGESEAF
TRBJ1-3	TRBV29-1	SVESAGLRY
TRBJ1-2	TRBV14	ASSQRQGALYGYT
TRBJ1-1	TRBV30	AWSGNRGTEAF
TRBJ2-4	TRBV28	ASSLYGVAGEWGKNIQY
TRBJ1-6	TRBV19	ASRGSYNSPLH
TRBJ1-2	TRBV9	ASSAAAGGGYT
TRBJ2-7	TRBV5-5	ASSFRVAGVSYEQY
TRBJ2-5	TRBV9	ASSASGTGGETQY
TRBJ2-2	TRBV9	ASSPRAGQNTGELF
TRBJ2-2	TRBV28	ASSLSDTGELF
TRBJ1-5	TRBV19	ATRPTHRGLGNQPQH
TRBJ1-3	TRBV6-5	AASGGSGNTIY
TRBJ1-2	TRBV5-6	ASSLRGRFLGYT
TRBJ1-3	TRBV6-5	ASSSTVGNTIY
TRBJ1-5	TRBV7-9	ASSLAAHNQPQH
TRBJ2-1	TRBV6-5	ASSQRSLPYNEQF
TRBJ2-1	TRBV5-1	ASSLGGGTLSYNEQF
TRBJ1-1	TRBV19	ASSLDRRDRVRNTEAF
TRBJ2-1	TRBV7-3	ASSPTSGRGNEQF
TRBJ1-1	TRBV18	ASSPGTGNEAF
TRBJ1-1	TRBV4-1	ASSQDRGETEAF
TRBJ2-2	TRBV19	ASSIFRFGTENTGELF
TRBJ2-5	TRBV7-6	ASSDRGTGGETQY
TRBJ2-2	TRBV25-1	ASMGQTNTGELF
TRBJ2-2	TRBV19	ASRAGLSNSGELF
TRBJ2-2	TRBV5-1	ASSREDSPMAGELF
TRBJ2-1	TRBV4-1	ASSQDRDNEQF
TRBJ1-2	TRBV14	ASSHLGQGLNYGYT
TRBJ1-6	TRBV18	ASSPRRKDSPLH
TRBJ1-1	TRBV10-3	AIRQDRSAEAF